Shown below are 24 T cell receptor beta chains from a single sample sequenced in a study of shared clonotypes between healthy human individuals. Sequenced by immunoSEQ multiplex PCR; TCRdb stores in-frame clones only, minus some. Seen here are hundreds of thousands of clones, 96% observed once, and the top ten hold 0.06%. What was sequenced was naive CD4+ T cells sorted from blood. Subset here: CD45RA+ positively selected. All receptors derive from a woman aged 30 to 39 in good health.

This clone was recorded once. V gene TRBV6-1 combines with J gene TRBJ2-5, with D unresolved. Germline assignment: CDR1 MNHNS and CDR2 SASEGT. The CDR3 has 13 residues. Trimming removed 0 bases from V and 7 bases from J, with 9 bases in between. CDR3 region: CASSEAISGTQYF. For the CDR3, the DNA is TGTGCCAGCAGTGAAGCGATTAGTGGGACCCAGTACTTC.

DNA for the CDR3: TGTGCCAGCAGCCCGCCAGAGTCCTACGAGCAGTACTTC. Residues: CASSPPESYEQYF. The rearrangement uses TRBV7-2 and TRBJ2-7; no firm D call. The CDR3 sequence is 13 residues long. The germline gives CDR1 SGHTA, CDR2 FQGNSA. Trimming removed 5 bases from V and 1 base from J, with 9 bases in between.

The chain uses TRBV15 and TRBJ2-5, with D perhaps matching TRBD1 (5 bases). V gave up 3 bases and J gave up 5 bases, with 13 bases separating them. CDR1 LNHNV and CDR2 YYDKDF come from the germline V gene (reference sequence). The CDR3 runs 14 residues. In DNA, the CDR3 is TGTGCCACCAGCAGGAGTTCAGGGCCGGAGACCCAGTACTTC. This sequence encodes CATSRSSGPETQYF.

The chain joins TRBV6-1 to TRBJ1-5; D not resolved. Trimming left V 3 bases short and J 0 bases short, with 6 bases between. Germline V CDR1 and CDR2: MNHNS, SASEGT. The CDR3 consists of 14 residues. The CDR3 here is CASSDQYSNQPQHF. The DNA of the CDR3 is TGTGCCAGCAGTGACCAGTATAGCAATCAGCCCCAGCATTTT.

The chain couples TRBV18 to TRBJ1-2, with a tentative D call TRBD1 (5 bases). Trimming stripped 6 bases from V and 0 bases from J, with 11 bases between. Germline values: CDR1 KGHSH, CDR2 LQKENI. The CDR3 consists of 14 residues. CDR3 DNA: TGTGCCAGCTCTATCAGGGAATCTAACTATGGCTACACCTTC. As protein: CASSIRESNYGYTF.

The chain combines TRBV27 with TRBJ2-5, with 7 bases lining up with TRBD2. The end of the DNA fits TRBJ2-7 better, so the J call may be wrong. The CDR3 loop spans 14 amino acids. Germline values: CDR1 MNHEY, CDR2 SMNVEV (reference sequence). Here the CDR3 reads CASSLQRESYEQYF. The CDR3 nucleotides are TGTGCCAGCAGTTTACAGCGGGAATCCTACGAGCAGTACTTC.

The chain combines TRBV5-1 with TRBJ1-5, with D uncertain. The length of the CDR3 is 14 residues. The germline V and J ends were trimmed by 0 bases and 3 bases, with 7 bases remaining between them. Germline CDR1 reads SGHRS; CDR2 reads YFSETQ. Here the CDR3 reads CASSLVPDNQPQHF. The CDR3 nucleotides are TGCGCCAGCAGCTTGGTTCCTGACAATCAGCCCCAGCATTTT.

V usage is TRBV6-6 and J usage is TRBJ2-7; 9 bases agree with TRBD1. CDR3 length: 13 residues. V gave up 4 bases and J gave up 3 bases; unmatched junction bases: 1. From germline, CDR1 is MNHNY and CDR2 SVGAGI (reference sequence). CDR3 coding DNA: TGTGCCAGCAGTTGGGGACAGGGCTACGAGCAGTACTTC. Translated, it gives CASSWGQGYEQYF.

V gene TRBV28 combines with J gene TRBJ1-5, with 9 bases identical to TRBD1. Germline V gene lookup returns CDR1 MDHEN and CDR2 SYDVKM. J lost 7 bases, V lost 6 bases, and 7 bases had no gene match. The CDR3 has 14 amino acids. The CDR3 nucleotides read TGTGCCAGCAGGGGAACAGGGGGCGGGCAGCCCCAGCATTTT. Protein: CASRGTGGGQPQHF.

The chain combines TRBV5-1 with TRBJ2-7; 9 bases agree with TRBD2. The CDR3 length is 18 residues. Germline assignment: CDR1 SGHRS and CDR2 YFSETQ. J gave up 2 bases and V 6 bases, and 18 bases lay outside the gene matches. This CDR3 reads CASTLRSGSLEGAYEQYF. The CDR3 nucleotides read TGCGCCAGCACATTGCGTAGCGGGAGCCTCGAGGGGGCCTACGAGCAGTACTTC. Together with reference TRBV5-1 and TRBJ2-7, the CDR3 gives the full variable domain: KAGVTQTPRYLIKTRGQQVTLSCSPISGHRSVSWYQQTPGQGLQFLFEYFSETQRNKGNFPGRFSGRQFSNSRSEMNVSTLELGDSALYLCASTLRSGSLEGAYEQYFGPGTRLTVT.

The chain employs TRBV28 and TRBJ1-2; D is undetermined. This CDR3 has 12 amino acids. Between the trimmed V and J ends, which lost 7 bases and 4 bases, there was a span of 10 bases. CDR1 is MDHEN, CDR2 SYDVKM, per germline. The CDR3 here is CASIGFGYGYTF. CDR3 coding DNA: TGTGCCAGCATAGGGTTTGGCTATGGCTACACCTTC.

In this sample, this clone turned up once. The chain combines TRBV5-1 with TRBJ2-5; 8 nucleotides align to TRBD2. The V gene end was trimmed by 2 bases and the J gene end by 1 base; junction bases not matched to a gene: 10. The CDR3 has 17 residues. Germline V gene sequence: CDR1 SGHRS, CDR2 YFSETQ. CDR3 nucleotide sequence: TGCGCCAGCAGCTTATACAGAGCGGGAGTCCTCCAAGAGACCCAGTACTTC. It yields the protein CASSLYRAGVLQETQYF.

V and J are TRBV11-2 and TRBJ2-3; D gene uncertain. CDR3 length: 13 residues. V was shortened by 3 bases and J by 5 bases, with 9 bases between the two germline ends. Germline CDR1 and CDR2: SGHAT and FQNNGV. In nucleotides, the CDR3 is TGTGCCAGCAGCTTCCCGGATCAAGATACGCAGTATTTT. This codes for CASSFPDQDTQYF.

This clone was seen just once. Other DNA sequences within the sample encode an identical CDR3. This chain uses TRBV5-4 with TRBJ2-7, with a possible D match to TRBD1 (6 bases). The germline gives CDR1 SGHNT, CDR2 YYREEE (reference sequence). The germline V and J ends were trimmed by 1 base and 2 bases, with 13 bases remaining between them. This CDR3 spans 15 amino acids. Here the CDR3 DNA reads TGTGCCAGCAGCTTGTTGGCAGGGGATCCCTACGAGCAGTACTTC. Its protein is CASSLLAGDPYEQYF. The variable domain in full, with the rest retrieved from reference TRBV5-4 and TRBJ2-7, is ETGVTQSPTHLIKTRGQQVTLRCSSQSGHNTVSWYQQALGQGPQFIFQYYREEENGRGNFPPRFSGLQFPNYSSELNVNALELDDSALYLCASSLLAGDPYEQYFGPGTRLTVT.

The chain links TRBV11-2 to TRBJ2-7; D remains ambiguous. Deletions cut 2 bases from V and 0 bases from J, with 20 bases between. The length of the CDR3 is 18 residues. Germline lookup yields CDR1 SGHAT and CDR2 FQNNGV. CDR3: CASSLKSSSRAISYEQYF. CDR3 DNA: TGTGCCAGCAGCTTAAAATCCTCGTCTCGGGCTATCTCCTACGAGCAGTACTTC.

In nucleotides, the CDR3 is TGCGCCAGCAGCCTGGAGCCGGGACAGACCTACGAGCAGTACTTC. Residues: CASSLEPGQTYEQYF. The chain combines TRBV5-1 with TRBJ2-7, with 7 bases lining up with TRBD1. Germline V gives CDR1 SGHRS, CDR2 YFSETQ. V trimming: 4 bases; J trimming: 2 bases; junction bases outside the gene matches: 9. The CDR3 covers 15 residues.

The CDR3 sequence: CASSRNTEAFF. The CDR3 DNA sequence: TGTGCCAGCAGTAGGAACACTGAAGCTTTCTTT. The rearrangement links TRBV5-4 to TRBJ1-1; D is undetermined. The CDR3 is 11 residues long. In germline, CDR1 is SGHNT, CDR2 YYREEE (reference sequence). Trimming cost V 5 bases and J 1 base, with 3 bases left between them.

The V gene is TRBV6-5, the J gene TRBJ2-7, with 8 nucleotides matching TRBD1. This CDR3 has 13 amino acids. V dropped 8 bases and J dropped 3; count of bases not matched to a gene: 6. Germline V gives CDR1 MNHEY, CDR2 SVGAGI. The CDR3 bases are TGTGCCAGCGGAGGGACAGGAGGCTACGAGCAGTACTTC. It is translated as CASGGTGGYEQYF.

The chain combines TRBV5-4 with TRBJ2-7; 10 nucleotides line up with TRBD2. Losses at the gene ends were 4 bases for V and 4 bases for J; bases not matched to a gene: 8. Germline lookup yields CDR1 SGHNT and CDR2 YYREEE (reference sequence). This CDR3 spans 15 amino acids. The CDR3 nucleotides are TGTGCCAGCAGCATAAGCGGGAGGGCCAGGTACGAGCAGTACTTC. Translation gives CASSISGRARYEQYF.

This chain uses TRBV20-1 with TRBJ2-7; a weak D match, TRBD1 (6 bases). The CDR3 contains 11 residues. The germline V gene encodes CDR1 DFQATT and CDR2 SNEGSKA (reference sequence). The CDR3 is CTTGTQYEQYF. The CDR3 region has the DNA TGCACCACCGGGACACAATACGAGCAGTACTTC.

Comments on this clone: The same CDR3 is also encoded by other DNA sequences in this sample. The chain combines TRBV5-1 with TRBJ2-7, with 13 bases aligning to TRBD2. V trimming: 5 bases; J trimming: 4 bases; junction bases outside the gene matches: 6. The V gene's germline CDR1 is SGHRS and CDR2 YFSETQ. The CDR3 length is 15 residues. CDR3 DNA sequence: TGCGCCAGCAGTCGGACTAGCGGGAGTCCGTACGAGCAGTACTTC. It encodes CASSRTSGSPYEQYF.

The gene calls are TRBV7-2 and TRBJ2-3; 13 nucleotides match TRBD2. Losses at the gene ends were 5 bases for V and 3 bases for J; bases not matched to a gene: 5. Germline V gene data show CDR1 as SGHTA and CDR2 as FQGNSA. This CDR3 spans 16 amino acids. The CDR3 bases are TGTGCCAGCAGCCCGTGGACTAGCGGGAGTACAGATACGCAGTATTTT. This codes for CASSPWTSGSTDTQYF.

The V call is TRBV19, the J call TRBJ1-5; 9 nucleotides agree with TRBD1. With V trimmed by 3 bases and J by 2 bases, 5 bases remained unmatched. Germline-derived CDR1 and CDR2 are LNHDA and SQIVND (reference sequence). The CDR3 is 16 amino acids. The CDR3 DNA is TGTGCCAGTAGTATTTTGGGACAGGGCCGCAATCAGCCCCAGCATTTT. Its protein is CASSILGQGRNQPQHF.

J is TRBJ1-3 and V is TRBV28; no clear D gene. V was pared by 5 bases and J by 2 bases, with 13 bases between. This CDR3 region has 15 residues. Germline CDR1 reads MDHEN; CDR2 reads SYDVKM. Here the CDR3 reads CASSLVLPPGNTIYF. CDR3 bases: TGTGCCAGCAGTCTCGTTCTCCCCCCTGGAAACACCATATATTTT.